The entry below gives a single T cell receptor beta chain sequence along with its context. The junction differs from germline at one of its ends, possibly a read error. TCR beta cDNA was reverse-transcribed from roughly 520 ng of total RNA. The reaction used a constant-region primer and ProtoScript II reverse transcriptase. ARM-PCR, slightly modified, supplied the TCR beta libraries through three nested multiplex PCR rounds. TCRdb re-derived calls from the multiplex PCR reads in MiXCR, one entry per CDR3 protein. Of roughly 80,000 distinct CDR3 sequences listed, roughly 69% are singletons. This record belongs to a study of tumor-infiltrating lymphocytes in primary liver carcinoma. Co-extraction yielded RNA and DNA from around 20-30 mg of unsorted bulk tissue. The clonotype was recovered from a man in his forties with primary liver carcinoma and hepatitis B virus infection. Sequencing was done on a sample of tumor-adjacent normal liver tissue.

Here the CDR3 reads CASSYWTGLNTGANVLAF. DNA for the CDR3: TGTGCCAGCTCCTACTGGACAGGGCTAAATACTGGGGCCAACGTCCTGGCTTTC. V usage is TRBV12-3 or TRBV12-4 and J usage is TRBJ2-6; 8 nucleotides agree with TRBD1. CDR3 length equals 18 residues.